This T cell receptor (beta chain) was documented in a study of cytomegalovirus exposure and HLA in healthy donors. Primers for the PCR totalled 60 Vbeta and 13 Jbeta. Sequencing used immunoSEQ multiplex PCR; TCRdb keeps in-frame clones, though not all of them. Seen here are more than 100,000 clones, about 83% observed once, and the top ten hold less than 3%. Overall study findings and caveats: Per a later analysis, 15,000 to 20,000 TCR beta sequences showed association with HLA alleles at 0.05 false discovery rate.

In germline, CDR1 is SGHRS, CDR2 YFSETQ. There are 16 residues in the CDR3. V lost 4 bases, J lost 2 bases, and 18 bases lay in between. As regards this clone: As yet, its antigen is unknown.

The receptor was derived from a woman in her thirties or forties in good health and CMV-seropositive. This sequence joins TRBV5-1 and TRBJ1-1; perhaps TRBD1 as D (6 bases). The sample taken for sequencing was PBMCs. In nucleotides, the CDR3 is TGCGCCAGCAGCCAAAGCCAGGGGAGAGGAAACACTGAAGCTTTCTTT. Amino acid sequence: CASSQSQGRGNTEAFF.